Given below is one TCR beta chain in context. Antigen specificity is unknown. This sample is drawn from a study of blood T cells in healthy people across ages. Primers used in a second PCR of about 7 to 12 cycles were a sample-barcoded 5' primer and a J-beta primer mix. TCRdb called the 5' RACE reads again in MiXCR, with one record for every CDR3 protein. The sample contains about 1.5 million distinct CDR3 sequences, under 55% of which appear only once. Study results and limitations: A greater number of naive CD4+ cells and higher diversity distinguished long-lived donors from aged donors.

This CDR3 is built from 14 residues. V was trimmed by 9 bases and J by 10 bases, leaving 21 bases between them. Material for sequencing was blood. The TCR was taken from a woman aged 18-29 years in good health. V and J are TRBV12-3 or TRBV12-4 and TRBJ1-4; tentative D call: TRBD1 (5 bases). The CDR3 DNA is TGTGCCAGTTCCTCCTCCGGGGCGGCGAGAAAACTGTTTTTT. Translating it yields CASSSSGAARKLFF.